A single TCR beta chain is shown here with its context. These data are taken from a study of radiotherapy plus CTLA-4 blockade in lung cancer. Trimming at V came to 4 bases and at J to 9 bases, leaving 8 bases not matched to a gene. This CDR3 is built from 16 residues. Looked up from germline, CDR1 is SGDLS and CDR2 is YYNGEE. Sequenced by immunoSEQ multiplex PCR; TCRdb stores in-frame clones only, minus some. The table shows 45,000 or so clones, with approximately 76% occurring only once. The receptor's source is a human donor with non-small cell lung cancer who had stable disease on radiotherapy plus ipilimumab. The V call is TRBV9, the J call TRBJ2-1; 15 positions match TRBD2. The material sequenced was peripheral blood, taken from a patient treated with radiotherapy plus ipilimumab. CDR3 protein: CASSTSGTSGGSEQFF. The CDR3 nucleotides read TGTGCCAGCAGCACCTCCGGGACTAGCGGGGGGAGTGAGCAGTTCTTC.